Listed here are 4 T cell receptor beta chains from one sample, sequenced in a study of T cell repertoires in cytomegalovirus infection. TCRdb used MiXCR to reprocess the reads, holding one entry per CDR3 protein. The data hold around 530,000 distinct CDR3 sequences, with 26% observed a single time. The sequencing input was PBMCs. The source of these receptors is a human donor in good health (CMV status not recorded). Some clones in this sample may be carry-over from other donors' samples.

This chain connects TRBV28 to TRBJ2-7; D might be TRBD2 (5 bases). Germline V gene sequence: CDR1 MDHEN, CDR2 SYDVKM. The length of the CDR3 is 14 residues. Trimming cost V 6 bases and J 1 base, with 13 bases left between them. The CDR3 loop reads CASSNPGSSYEQYF. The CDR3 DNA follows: TGTGCCAGCAGCAACCCGGGGTCGTCCTACGAGCAGTACTTC. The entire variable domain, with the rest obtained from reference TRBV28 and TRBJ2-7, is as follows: DVKVTQSSRYLVKRTGEKVFLECVQDMDHENMFWYRQDPGLGLRLIYFSYDVKMKEKGDIPEGYSVSREKKERFSLILESASTNQTSMYLCASSNPGSSYEQYFGPGTRLTVT.

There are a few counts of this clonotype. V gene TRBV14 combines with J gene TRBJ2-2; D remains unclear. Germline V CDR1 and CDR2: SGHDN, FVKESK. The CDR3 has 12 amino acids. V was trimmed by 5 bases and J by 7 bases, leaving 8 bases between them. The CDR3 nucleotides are TGTGCCAGCAGCTTTAGGGTCGGGGAGCTGTTTTTT. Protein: CASSFRVGELFF.

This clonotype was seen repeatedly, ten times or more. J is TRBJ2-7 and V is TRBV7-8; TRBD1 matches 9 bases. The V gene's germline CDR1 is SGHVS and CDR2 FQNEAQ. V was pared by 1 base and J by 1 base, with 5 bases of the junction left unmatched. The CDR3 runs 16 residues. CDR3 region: CASSLGGGQGSYEQYV. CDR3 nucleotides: TGTGCCAGCAGCTTAGGAGGGGGACAGGGTTCCTACGAGCAGTACGTC.

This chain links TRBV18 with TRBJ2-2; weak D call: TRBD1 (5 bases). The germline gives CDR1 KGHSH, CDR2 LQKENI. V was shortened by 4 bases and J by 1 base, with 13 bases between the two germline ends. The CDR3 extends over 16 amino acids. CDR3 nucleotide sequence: TGTGCCAGCTCACTTCGACAGATGTGGAACACCGGGGAGCTGTTTTTT. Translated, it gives CASSLRQMWNTGELFF.